This is a list of T cell receptor beta chains from one sample in a study of cytomegalovirus exposure and HLA in healthy donors. Here immunoSEQ multiplex PCR was the method, and the copy in TCRdb shows in-frame clones only, minus some. The sample gives tens of thousands of clones, around 76% of which show up once; 5.5% to 7.5% is in the top ten. Specimen: PBMCs. The receptors shown here come from a man aged 18 to 30 in good health and CMV-seropositive. Each CDR3 is given with its conserved first and last residue. A D gene is named only where the DNA matches it firmly. Not all rows give a size; the values are once, few, many and, for expanded clones, a class.

NA	TRBV25-1	NA	TRBJ1-5	CASSTGGNQPQHF	TGTGCCAGTTCTACAGGTGGCAATCAGCCCCAGCATTTT
NA	TRBV9	TRBD1	TRBJ1-1	CASSVDRGVTEAFF	TGTGCCAGCAGCGTAGACAGGGGTGTCACTGAAGCTTTCTTT
NA	TRBV29-1	TRBD1	TRBJ1-5	CSVVAGGGQPQHF	TGCAGCGTGGTTGCAGGGGGTGGACAGCCCCAGCATTTT
NA	TRBV4-1	TRBD2	TRBJ2-4	CASSQDLGGRSDPAKNIQYF	TGCGCCAGCAGCCAAGACCTAGGCGGGAGGAGCGACCCAGCCAAAAACATTCAGTACTTC
once	TRBV5-1	NA	TRBJ2-2	CASSLAGGELFF	TGCGCCAGCAGCTTGGCCGGCGGGGAGCTGTTTTTT
few	TRBV5-5	TRBD2	TRBJ2-7	CASSLRLAGAVQYF	TGTGCCAGCAGCTTGCGGCTAGCGGGAGCGGTGCAGTACTTC
NA	TRBV6-1	NA	TRBJ2-1	CAGRGLAGREQFF	TGTGCCGGGAGGGGGCTAGCGGGCCGTGAGCAGTTCTTC
NA	TRBV6-6	TRBD1	TRBJ2-4	CASSSAGTAKNIQYF	TGTGCCAGCAGTTCGGCCGGGACAGCGAAAAACATTCAGTACTTC
NA	TRBV29-1	NA	TRBJ2-3	CSVVVAGPSTDTQYF	TGCAGCGTTGTTGTCGCGGGACCTAGCACAGATACGCAGTATTTT
NA	TRBV6-1	TRBD2	TRBJ2-7	CASGAGLAVYEQYF	TGTGCCAGCGGTGCCGGACTAGCGGTCTACGAGCAGTACTTC
NA	TRBV29-1	NA	TRBJ1-2	CSVYNLRGYTF	TGCAGCGTTTATAACTTGAGGGGCTACACCTTC
once	TRBV9	NA	TRBJ1-2	CASSVEAELNYGYTF	TGTGCCAGCAGCGTAGAAGCGGAGCTTAACTATGGCTACACCTTC
NA	TRBV6-1	NA	TRBJ1-1	CASSERGGTEAFF	TGTGCCAGCAGTGAAAGGGGCGGTACTGAAGCTTTCTTT
NA	TRBV20-1	NA	TRBJ2-1	CSARSNEQFF	TGCAGTGCTAGGAGCAATGAGCAGTTCTTC
NA	TRBV29-1	TRBD2	TRBJ2-1	CSVETPTSGSYNEQFF	TGCAGCGTTGAAACTCCAACTAGCGGGAGCTACAATGAGCAGTTCTTC
NA	TRBV25-1	TRBD1	TRBJ2-1	CASSVTGNEQFF	TGTGCCAGCTCCGTGACAGGGAATGAGCAGTTCTTC
NA	TRBV10-2	TRBD2	TRBJ2-2	CASRGGENTGELFF	TGCGCCAGCAGGGGAGGGGAGAACACCGGGGAGCTGTTTTTT
few	TRBV5-1	NA	TRBJ1-3	CASSLVPIQGISGNTIYF	TGCGCCAGCAGCTTGGTTCCGATCCAGGGGATATCTGGAAACACCATATATTTT
NA	TRBV25-1	NA	TRBJ2-3	CASSARNTDTQYF	TGTGCCAGCAGTGCCAGAAACACAGATACGCAGTATTTT
once	TRBV11-2	TRBD1	TRBJ1-1	CASNQGAGEAFF	TGTGCCAGCAACCAGGGGGCGGGGGAAGCTTTCTTT